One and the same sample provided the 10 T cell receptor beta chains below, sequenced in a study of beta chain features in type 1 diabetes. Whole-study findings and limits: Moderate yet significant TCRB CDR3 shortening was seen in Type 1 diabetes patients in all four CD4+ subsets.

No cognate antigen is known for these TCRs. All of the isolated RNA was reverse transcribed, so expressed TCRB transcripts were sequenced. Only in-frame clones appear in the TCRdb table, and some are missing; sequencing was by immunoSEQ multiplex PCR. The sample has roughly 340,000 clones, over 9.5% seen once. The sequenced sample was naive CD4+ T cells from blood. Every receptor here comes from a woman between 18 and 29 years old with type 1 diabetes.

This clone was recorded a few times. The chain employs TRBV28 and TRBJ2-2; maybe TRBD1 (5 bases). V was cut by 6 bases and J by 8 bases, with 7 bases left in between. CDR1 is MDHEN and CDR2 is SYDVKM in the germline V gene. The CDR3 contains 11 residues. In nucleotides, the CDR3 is TGTGCCAGCAGCCGACAGGGGGAGCTGTTTTTT. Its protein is CASSRQGELFF. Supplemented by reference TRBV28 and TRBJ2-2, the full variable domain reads DVKVTQSSRYLVKRTGEKVFLECVQDMDHENMFWYRQDPGLGLRLIYFSYDVKMKEKGDIPEGYSVSREKKERFSLILESASTNQTSMYLCASSRQGELFFGEGSRLTVL.

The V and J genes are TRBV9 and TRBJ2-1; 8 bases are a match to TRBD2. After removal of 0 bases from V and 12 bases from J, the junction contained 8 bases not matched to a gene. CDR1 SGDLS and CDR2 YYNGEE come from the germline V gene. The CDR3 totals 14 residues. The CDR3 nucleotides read TGTGCCAGCAGCGTAGATCTAGCGGGTGAGAGGCAGTTCTTC. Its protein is CASSVDLAGERQFF.

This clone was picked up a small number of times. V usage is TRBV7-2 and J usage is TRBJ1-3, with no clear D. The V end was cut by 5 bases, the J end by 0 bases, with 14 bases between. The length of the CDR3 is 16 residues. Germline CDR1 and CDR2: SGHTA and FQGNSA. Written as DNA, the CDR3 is TGTGCCAGCAGCCCCCAGGTTCTAAGCTCTGGAAACACCATATATTTT. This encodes CASSPQVLSSGNTIYF. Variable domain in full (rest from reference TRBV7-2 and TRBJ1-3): GAGVSQSPSNKVTEKGKDVELRCDPISGHTALYWYRQSLGQGLEFLIYFQGNSAPDKSGLPSDRFSAERTGGSVSTLTIQRTQQEDSAVYLCASSPQVLSSGNTIYFGEGSWLTVV.

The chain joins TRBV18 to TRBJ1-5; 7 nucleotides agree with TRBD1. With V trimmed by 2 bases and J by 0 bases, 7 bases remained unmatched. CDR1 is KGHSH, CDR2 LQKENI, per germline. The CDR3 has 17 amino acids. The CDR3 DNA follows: TGTGCCAGCTCACCAGGCGAAGGGGGCTATAGCAATCAGCCCCAGCATTTT. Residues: CASSPGEGGYSNQPQHF. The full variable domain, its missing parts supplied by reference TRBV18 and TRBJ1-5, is NAGVMQNPRHLVRRRGQEARLRCSPMKGHSHVYWYRQLPEEGLKFMVYLQKENIIDESGMPKERFSAEFPKEGPSILRIQQVVRGDSAAYFCASSPGEGGYSNQPQHFGDGTRLSIL.

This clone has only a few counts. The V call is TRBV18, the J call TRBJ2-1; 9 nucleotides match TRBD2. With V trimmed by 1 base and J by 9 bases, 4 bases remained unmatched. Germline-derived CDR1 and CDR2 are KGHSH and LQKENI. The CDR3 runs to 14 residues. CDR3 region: CASSPRSAGGEQFF. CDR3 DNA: TGTGCCAGCTCACCACGTTCAGCGGGGGGTGAGCAGTTCTTC.

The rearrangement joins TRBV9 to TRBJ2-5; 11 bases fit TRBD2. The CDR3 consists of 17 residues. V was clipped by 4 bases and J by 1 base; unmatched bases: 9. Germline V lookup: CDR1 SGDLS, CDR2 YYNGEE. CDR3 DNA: TGTGCCAGCAGCATATTCGGGACTAGCGGATTCCAAGAGACCCAGTACTTC. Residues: CASSIFGTSGFQETQYF.

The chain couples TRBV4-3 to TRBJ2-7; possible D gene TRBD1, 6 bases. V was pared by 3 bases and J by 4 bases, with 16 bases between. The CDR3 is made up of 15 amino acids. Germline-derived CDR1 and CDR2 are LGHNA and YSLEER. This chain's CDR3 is CASSQSPDSQYEQYF. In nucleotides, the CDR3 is TGCGCCAGCAGCCAGAGCCCGGACAGCCAATACGAGCAGTACTTC.

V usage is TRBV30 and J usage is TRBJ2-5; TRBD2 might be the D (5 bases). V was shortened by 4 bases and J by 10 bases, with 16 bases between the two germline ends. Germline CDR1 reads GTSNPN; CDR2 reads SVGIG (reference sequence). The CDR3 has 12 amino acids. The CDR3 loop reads CAWTGPGRDQYF. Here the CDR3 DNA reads TGTGCCTGGACCGGACCGGGAAGGGACCAGTACTTC.

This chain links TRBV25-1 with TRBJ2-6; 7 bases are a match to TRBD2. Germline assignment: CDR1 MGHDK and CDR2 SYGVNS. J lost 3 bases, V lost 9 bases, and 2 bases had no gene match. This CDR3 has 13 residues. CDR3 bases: TGTGCCAGTGGGAGGGATGGGGCCAACGTCCTGACTTTC. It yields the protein CASGRDGANVLTF.

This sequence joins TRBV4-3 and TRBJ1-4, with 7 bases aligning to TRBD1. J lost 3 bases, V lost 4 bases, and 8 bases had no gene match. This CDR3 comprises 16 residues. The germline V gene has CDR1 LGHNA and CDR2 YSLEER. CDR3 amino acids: CASSLNPGQPNEKLFF. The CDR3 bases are TGCGCCAGCAGCCTAAACCCGGGACAGCCTAATGAAAAACTGTTTTTT.